This entry lists 27 T cell receptor beta chains sequenced from one sample in a study of CD8+ T cells in alopecia areata. cDNA prepared by RNA extraction and subsequent reverse transcription served as the template for sequencing. The assay was immunoSEQ multiplex PCR, and TCRdb's table has in-frame clones only and misses some. The repertoire holds roughly 120,000 clones, with 35% to 40% as singletons. The sequenced sample consisted of CD4+ T cells sorted from blood. The receptors were sampled from a human donor with alopecia areata.

The rearrangement uses TRBV7-2 and TRBJ2-1, with 8 nucleotides matching TRBD1. Looked up from germline, CDR1 is SGHTA and CDR2 is FQGNSA. Trimming cost V 5 bases and J 14 bases; bases outside gene matches: 11. This CDR3 is 13 amino acids long. The CDR3 sequence is CASSTGRGTGKFF. The DNA for the CDR3 is TGTGCCAGCAGCACCGGCCGTGGGACAGGAAAGTTCTTC. The whole variable domain, filled in from reference TRBV7-2 and TRBJ2-1, reads GAGVSQSPSNKVTEKGKDVELRCDPISGHTALYWYRQSLGQGLEFLIYFQGNSAPDKSGLPSDRFSAERTGGSVSTLTIQRTQQEDSAVYLCASSTGRGTGKFFGPGTRLTVL.

The chain combines TRBV6-5 with TRBJ2-3; D ambiguous. Trimming pared 2 bases from V and 1 base from J, leaving 4 bases between. Germline V gives CDR1 MNHEY, CDR2 SVGAGI. This CDR3 has 13 residues. The CDR3 DNA follows: TGTGCCAGCAGTTACACAGGCACAGATACGCAGTATTTT. It yields the protein CASSYTGTDTQYF.

The chain links TRBV5-1 to TRBJ2-5, with TRBD2 matching over 9 bases. Unmatched junction bases numbered 5, after V lost 2 bases and J lost 3 bases. The CDR3 is 15 residues long. From germline, CDR1 is SGHRS and CDR2 YFSETQ. In DNA form, the CDR3 reads TGCGCCAGCAGCTTAAGCGGGAGGAACGAAGAGACCCAGTACTTC. As protein: CASSLSGRNEETQYF.

Details on this clone: The CDR3 carries no conserved terminal phenylalanine or tryptophan, so it likely arises from a read error. The DNA is left out, because the CDR3 cannot be placed on it with certainty; the CDR3 is given as TCRdb lists it. The CDR3 here is CASSQSPRQN. The chain employs TRBV23-1 and TRBJ1-1; the table's D call, TRBD1, has no DNA check behind it. TRBV23-1 is sorted into the ORF group, with uncertain function. Both ends counted, the CDR3 spans 10 residues.

The chain employs TRBV5-1 and TRBJ2-5; 11 bases align to TRBD2. Per the germline V gene, CDR1 is SGHRS and CDR2 is YFSETQ. This CDR3 comprises 15 residues. J was trimmed by 6 bases and V by 3 bases; bases with no gene match: 7. This chain's CDR3 is CASSYIAGGPQTQYF. CDR3 coding DNA: TGCGCCAGCAGCTACATAGCGGGAGGGCCCCAGACCCAGTACTTC.

This clone was observed a few times. V and J are TRBV30 and TRBJ1-2; D is ambiguous. Trimming pared 0 bases from V and 6 bases from J, leaving 11 bases between. The CDR3 has 13 residues. Germline loops: CDR1 GTSNPN, CDR2 SVGIG (reference sequence). CDR3 nucleotide sequence: TGTGCCTGGAGTGTACGAGGGCGGCATGGCTACACCTTC. Protein: CAWSVRGRHGYTF.

This clone has a handful of counts. The chain joins TRBV5-1 to TRBJ2-5; D gene ambiguous. The length of the CDR3 is 14 residues. V shed 1 base and J shed 2 bases, with 9 bases lying between them. Germline assignment: CDR1 SGHRS and CDR2 YFSETQ. The CDR3 region has the DNA TGCGCCAGCAGCTTGCTGGCGGTTCAAGAGACCCAGTACTTC. It codes for CASSLLAVQETQYF.

The rearrangement joins TRBV13 to TRBJ2-1; D ambiguous. The CDR3 extends over 14 amino acids. Germline V gene sequence: CDR1 PRHDT, CDR2 FYEKMQ (reference sequence). The ends were cut back, 4 bases at V and 1 base at J, with 8 bases in the middle. CDR3 amino acids: CASSYTNSYNEQFF. DNA of the CDR3: TGTGCCAGCAGCTATACAAATTCCTACAATGAGCAGTTCTTC.

This sequence joins TRBV30 and TRBJ1-1; the D gene is possibly TRBD1 (5 bases). The V end was cut by 2 bases, the J end by 0 bases, with 10 bases between. The CDR3 runs to 14 residues. Germline CDR1 GTSNPN, CDR2 SVGIG (reference sequence). The CDR3 loop is CAWSHQGLNTEAFF. CDR3 DNA: TGTGCCTGGAGTCACCAGGGCCTGAACACTGAAGCTTTCTTT.

This sequence joins TRBV7-2 and TRBJ2-7, with D perhaps TRBD1 (5 bases). Germline CDR1 SGHTA, CDR2 FQGNSA. V was trimmed by 2 bases and J by 2 bases, leaving 19 bases between them. This CDR3 is built from 17 residues. The CDR3 bases are TGTGCCAGCAGCTTACTTTATGGAACAGGAGAAGCCTACGAGCAGTACTTC. It encodes CASSLLYGTGEAYEQYF.

This clone was found many times. This chain joins TRBV7-2 and TRBJ1-2, with D unresolved. Trimming cost V 5 bases and J 2 bases, with 9 bases left between them. Per germline, CDR1 SGHTA and CDR2 FQGNSA. The CDR3 extends over 13 amino acids. CDR3 sequence reads: CASSTTTNYGYTF. The CDR3 region has the DNA TGTGCCAGCAGCACGACCACGAACTATGGCTACACCTTC.

The chain joins TRBV11-2 to TRBJ2-6, with a possible D match to TRBD1 (5 bases). The CDR3 has 16 amino acids. The germline V gene has CDR1 SGHAT and CDR2 FQNNGV. The germline V and J ends were trimmed by 5 bases and 4 bases, with 15 bases remaining between them. CDR3 in DNA: TGTGCCAGCAGCGCCCGCCAGGGAACCGGGGCCAACGTCCTGACTTTC. Its translation: CASSARQGTGANVLTF.

The chain combines TRBV7-9 with TRBJ2-7; D is perhaps TRBD2 (5 bases). Deletions cut 6 bases from V and 6 bases from J, with 9 bases between. CDR1 SEHNR and CDR2 FQNEAQ come from the germline V gene (reference sequence). This CDR3 spans 11 amino acids. CDR3 sequence reads: CASSEGSEQYF. CDR3 in DNA: TGTGCCAGCAGTGAGGGATCCGAGCAGTACTTC.

This clone was found a few times. The genes are TRBV19 and TRBJ2-6, with TRBD1 as a possible D gene (6 bases). Between the trimmed V and J ends, which lost 6 bases and 0 bases, there was a span of 15 bases. CDR1 LNHDA and CDR2 SQIVND come from the germline V gene (reference sequence). The CDR3 has 17 residues. The CDR3 loop is CASRDDRRSSGANVLTF. The CDR3 DNA reads as TGTGCCAGTAGAGACGACAGGAGGAGCTCTGGGGCCAACGTCCTGACTTTC.

This sequence joins TRBV4-1 and TRBJ2-5, with no clear D. This CDR3 has 15 residues. Between the trimmed V and J ends, which lost 0 bases and 7 bases, there was a span of 15 bases. Germline V gene sequence: CDR1 MGHRA, CDR2 YSYEKL. CDR3: CASSQEWSSGRTQYF. The CDR3 nucleotides are TGCGCCAGCAGCCAAGAGTGGTCTAGTGGTCGGACCCAGTACTTC.

The chain uses TRBV30 and TRBJ2-7; 10 nucleotides align to TRBD1. The germline CDR1 and CDR2 sequences are GTSNPN and SVGIG (reference sequence). J gave up 6 bases and V 1 base, and 6 bases lay outside the gene matches. The CDR3 has 14 amino acids. In DNA form, the CDR3 reads TGTGCCTGGAGTGGGGGGACAGGGGATCTCGAGCAGTACTTC. Its protein product is CAWSGGTGDLEQYF. Filled out from reference TRBV30 and TRBJ2-7, the complete variable domain reads SQTIHQWPATLVQPVGSPLSLECTVEGTSNPNLYWYRQAAGRGLQLLFYSVGIGQISSEVPQNLSASRPQDRQFILSSKKLLLSDSGFYLCAWSGGTGDLEQYFGPGTRLTVT.

In its sample, this clone was seen a few times. The chain employs TRBV10-1 and TRBJ1-1, with D possibly being TRBD1 (5 bases). Germline assignment: CDR1 WNHNN and CDR2 SYGVQD (reference sequence). The CDR3 is made up of 14 amino acids. V lost 8 bases to trimming and J lost 4 bases, with 17 bases between them. CDR3 loop: CASVLGEEFTEAFF. CDR3 DNA sequence: TGCGCCAGCGTGCTGGGGGAGGAGTTCACTGAAGCTTTCTTT.

Only a few counts were recorded for this clone. The CDR3 DNA reads TGCAGCGTTGAAGATCGGGTATTCAGAAACATTCAGTACTTC. Its translation is CSVEDRVFRNIQYF. The genes are TRBV29-1 and TRBJ2-4; no clear D. Trimming removed 0 bases at V and 6 bases at J, with 12 bases between. Germline-derived CDR1 and CDR2 are SQVTM and ANQGSEA. The CDR3 has 14 amino acids.

This clone was observed a few times. This sequence joins TRBV19 and TRBJ2-5; D is ambiguous. CDR1 LNHDA and CDR2 SQIVND come from the germline V gene (reference sequence). The CDR3 has 13 residues. Deletions cut 10 bases from V and 1 base from J, with 13 bases between. CDR3 DNA sequence: TGTGCCACCTCCGGCGGCATCCAAGAGACCCAGTACTTC. Amino acid sequence: CATSGGIQETQYF. The variable domain in full, with the rest retrieved from reference TRBV19 and TRBJ2-5, is DGGITQSPKYLFRKEGQNVTLSCEQNLNHDAMYWYRQDPGQGLRLIYYSQIVNDFQKGDIAEGYSVSREKKESFPLTVTSAQKNPTAFYLCATSGGIQETQYFGPGTRLLVL.

The chain carries TRBV6-6 and TRBJ1-2; D unclear. Trimming took off 2 bases at V and 4 bases at J, with 8 bases between the two ends. Germline loops: CDR1 MNHNY, CDR2 SVGAGI (reference sequence). The length of the CDR3 is 13 residues. The CDR3 spells CASSYGLSYGYTF. CDR3 DNA sequence: TGTGCCAGCAGTTACGGCCTCTCCTATGGCTACACCTTC.

This clone has a handful of counts. The rearrangement joins TRBV29-1 to TRBJ2-2, with 9 positions matching TRBD1. V lost 6 bases to trimming and J lost 5 bases; unmatched junction nucleotides: 7. CDR1 is SQVTM, CDR2 ANQGSEA, per germline. The CDR3 has 14 amino acids. For the CDR3, the DNA is TGCAGCGTGCGGGACAGGGCACAGACCGGGGAGCTGTTTTTT. Translated, it gives CSVRDRAQTGELFF.

The chain links TRBV4-1 to TRBJ1-5; TRBD1 matches 10 bases. Germline V lookup: CDR1 MGHRA, CDR2 YSYEKL. V shed 4 bases and J 1 base; nucleotides not matched to a gene: 10. CDR3 length: 18 residues. CDR3 in DNA: TGCGCCAGCAGCCCCCCGGGACAGGGGTATTGGAGCAATCAGCCCCAGCATTTT. Its translation: CASSPPGQGYWSNQPQHF.

This clone was counted between two and nine times. The rearrangement links TRBV2 to TRBJ2-7; weak D call: TRBD2 (5 bases). Germline CDR1 SNHLY, CDR2 FYNNEI. V lost 8 bases and J lost 3, with 11 bases in between. This CDR3 has 12 residues. The CDR3 reads CASASQVYEQYF. The CDR3 bases are TGTGCCAGCGCTAGCCAGGTCTACGAGCAGTACTTC. Looking up the rest from reference TRBV2 and TRBJ2-7 gives the full variable domain: EPEVTQTPSHQVTQMGQEVILRCVPISNHLYFYWYRQILGQKVEFLVSFYNNEISEKSEIFDDQFSVERPDGSNFTLKIRSTKLEDSAMYFCASASQVYEQYFGPGTRLTVT.

V and J are TRBV20-1 and TRBJ2-3, with TRBD2 matching 9 bases. The CDR3 runs to 11 residues. Trimming at V came to 7 bases and at J to 5 bases, leaving 1 base not matched to a gene. Germline V gene lookup returns CDR1 DFQATT and CDR2 SNEGSKA (reference sequence). DNA of the CDR3: TGCAGTGAACTAGCGGGAGATACGCAGTATTTT. It translates to CSELAGDTQYF.

The chain couples TRBV5-1 to TRBJ2-3; 14 positions agree with TRBD2. This CDR3 region has 17 residues. Looked up from germline, CDR1 is SGHRS and CDR2 is YFSETQ. V was pared by 4 bases and J by 4 bases, with 8 bases of the junction left unmatched. The CDR3 reads CASSMGLAGVRADTQYF. The DNA for the CDR3 is TGCGCCAGCAGCATGGGACTAGCGGGAGTGAGGGCAGATACGCAGTATTTT.

The chain combines TRBV29-1 with TRBJ2-1; TRBD1 agrees at 8 bases. V trimming: 3 bases; J trimming: 5 bases; junction bases outside the gene matches: 3. Germline assignment: CDR1 SQVTM and CDR2 ANQGSEA. The CDR3 extends over 13 amino acids. CDR3: CSVDGDRHNEQFF. The CDR3 DNA is TGCAGCGTTGATGGGGACAGGCACAATGAGCAGTTCTTC.

This clone was detected a few times. The chain couples TRBV29-1 to TRBJ2-2; unclear D gene. CDR3 length: 13 residues. Germline V CDR1 and CDR2: SQVTM, ANQGSEA. V was clipped by 5 bases and J by 1 base, with 8 bases between them. CDR3 nucleotide sequence: TGCAGCGTTTTCCGAGAGAACACCGGGGAGCTGTTTTTT. Translated, it gives CSVFRENTGELFF.